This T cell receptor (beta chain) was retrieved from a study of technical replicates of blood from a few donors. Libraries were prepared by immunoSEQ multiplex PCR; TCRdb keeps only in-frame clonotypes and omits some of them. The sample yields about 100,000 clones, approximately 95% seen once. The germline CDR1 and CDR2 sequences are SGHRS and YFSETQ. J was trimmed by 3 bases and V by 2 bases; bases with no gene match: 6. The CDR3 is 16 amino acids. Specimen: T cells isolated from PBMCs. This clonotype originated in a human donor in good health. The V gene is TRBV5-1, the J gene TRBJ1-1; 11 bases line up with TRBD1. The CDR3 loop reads CASSFGDRGYDTEAFF. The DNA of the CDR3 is TGCGCCAGCAGCTTTGGGGACAGGGGGTATGACACTGAAGCTTTCTTT.